The entry below describes one T cell receptor beta chain. Its antigen has not been determined. No clone much larger than this one lies a single base away; base qualities are absent. The data were obtained in a study of OX40 agonist ivuxolimab in advanced cancers. Regarding the complete study: Ivuxolimab was an agonistic, fully human IgG2 monoclonal antibody directed against OX40 (CD134), a costimulatory receptor. Intravenous ivuxolimab was administered to patients every 2 weeks at six dose levels: 0.01, 0.1, 0.3, 1.5, 3 and 10 mg/kg. Peripheral TCRbeta sequencing aimed to test whether ivuxolimab altered TCR sequence diversity and caused clonal T-cell expansion. Prior anti-PD-1, anti-PD-L1 or anti-CTLA-4 therapy was permitted, and 40% of dose-escalation patients had received checkpoint inhibitors. A male proportion of around 83% and a mean age of approximately 60 years, ranging from roughly 20 to 80, were recorded for the dose-escalation cohort. Partial responses were achieved by three dose-escalation patients, of whom one had hepatocellular carcinoma and two had cutaneous melanoma. The monotherapy dose-escalation portion (N of about 49 patients) of the phase I ivuxolimab trial is reported in the paper. Among the approximately 50 dose-escalation patients, around 19 had hepatocellular carcinoma, approximately 15 melanoma, 9 renal cell carcinoma and 9 head and neck cancer. Results and caveats for the whole study, not just this receptor: Low levels of normalized T-cell clonal expansion were also seen in some nonresponding patients. After ivuxolimab, CD8+ T cells had more expanded clones than CD4+ T cells on average. Which antigens the clonally expanded peripheral T cells were specific for was not determined. At doses of 0.1 to 3.0 mg/kg, clonal expansion of both CD4+ and CD8+ T cells in blood was seen between baseline and week 6. Partial responders in the 0.1-3.0 mg/kg groups had among the lowest normalized peripheral clonal expansion, especially among CD8+ T cells.

Genomic DNA was isolated from the sorted cells so that the TCRbeta CDR3 region could be sequenced. The immunoSEQ Assay was used for sequencing of TCRbeta CDR3 regions. This is the immuneACCESS table as TCRdb keeps it, with only in-frame sequences that have V and J called. A part of the clones is gone; compared with another copy, unresolved V genes explain less than half, and the rest is unexplained. This sample lists under 70,000 clones; 75% to 90% were detected once. The ten most abundant clones make up 2% to 2.5% of the sample. Ends trimmed: V by 5 bases, J by 5 bases; bases unmatched to a gene: 12. The germline V gene provides CDR1 SGHTA and CDR2 FQGNSA. From cysteine to phenylalanine, the CDR3 is 16 amino acids long. The DNA shown is the 48-base CDR3, in frame from base 1. The trial excluded patients who had a history of autoimmune disease or were on systemic immunosuppression. Peripheral blood for TCR sequencing was collected from all dose cohorts at baseline, on cycle 4 day 1, and on cycle 7 day 1. Samples were obtained from an open-label, multicenter, first-in-human phase I dose-escalation trial of ivuxolimab. Adults with locally advanced or metastatic melanoma, renal cell carcinoma, hepatocellular carcinoma or head and neck squamous cell carcinoma were enrolled in the trial. Before TCR sequencing, CD4+ and CD8+ T cells were separately sorted from peripheral blood.

The clonotype was recovered from an adult with an advanced solid tumor such as melanoma, head and neck, liver or kidney cancer. Specimen: CD4+ or CD8+ T cells sorted from blood, collected in a trial of the OX40 agonist ivuxolimab. The receptor chain draws on TRBV7-2 and TRBJ2-5, and 9 junction bases match TRBD2. The DNA sequence is TGTGCCAGCAGCATGAACCGGCGGGAGGGCCGGGAGACCCAGTACTTC. Translated, this gives CASSMNRREGRETQYF.